What follows are 23 T cell receptor beta chains derived from one specimen sequenced in a study of T cells in Graves' hyperthyroidism and ophthalmopathy. Using RNA transcripts as the source, TCR beta CDR3 regions were amplified. During a first-round RT-PCR of the TCR CDR3, the HTBI primer set was used. Each CDR3 protein gets one entry after TCRdb re-called the multiplex PCR reads with MiXCR. Altogether around 500,000 distinct CDR3 sequences are present, roughly 16% being singletons, with the ten largest covering over 25%. Sequencing used blood. All receptors come from a woman in her twenties or thirties with Graves' ophthalmopathy.

As for this clonotype: Since a much larger clone is just one base distant, this may be a read error. The chain combines TRBV29-1 with TRBJ1-1; 7 bases match TRBD1. CDR1 and CDR2 (germline): SQVTM, ANQGSEA. CDR3 length equals 14 residues. The chain's CDR3 is CSVGDRLSGTEALF. CDR3 sequence (DNA): TGCAGCGTTGGGGACAGACTATCGGGCACTGAAGCTCTCTTT.

In this sample, this clonotype turned up many times. This sequence joins TRBV7-3 and TRBJ2-3; 10 positions agree with TRBD1. The CDR3 loop spans 15 amino acids. The V gene's germline CDR1 is SGHTA and CDR2 FQGTGA. Trimming removed 5 bases from V and 1 base from J; junction bases left unmatched: 3. The CDR3 loop is CASSQGQGGTDTQYF. The CDR3 region has the DNA TGTGCCAGCAGCCAAGGACAGGGGGGCACAGATACGCAGTATTTT.

This clonotype showed up just a few times. The chain couples TRBV5-1 to TRBJ1-5; D is undetermined. The V gene lost 0 bases and the J gene lost 2 bases, with 6 bases spanning the gap. The CDR3 has 14 amino acids. Germline V gene data show CDR1 as SGHRS and CDR2 as YFSETQ. CDR3 sequence: CASSLGPRNQPQHF. The CDR3 DNA reads as TGCGCCAGCAGCTTGGGACCCCGCAATCAGCCCCAGCATTTT.

With respect to this clonotype: One end of the junction fails to match germline, which may point to a read error. This chain uses TRBV11-1 with TRBJ2-7; D may be TRBD1 or TRBD2 (6 bases each). From germline, CDR1 is SGHAT and CDR2 FQDESV (reference sequence). The CDR3 is 12 amino acids. The CDR3 nucleotides read TGCGCCAGCAGCACGGGGGCGGGTGAGCAGTACTTC. The encoded protein is CASSTGAGEQYF.

This chain uses TRBV25-1 with TRBJ2-1; 8 bases agree with TRBD1. CDR1 is MGHDK and CDR2 is SYGVNS in the germline V gene. Germline trimming cut 7 bases from V and 7 bases from J; bases unmatched to any gene: 6. This CDR3 region has 13 residues. The CDR3 DNA reads as TGTGCCAGCACAACAGGGGGGATTAATGAGCAGTTCTTC. It specifies CASTTGGINEQFF.

This clonotype was counted many times. The chain uses TRBV5-5 and TRBJ1-1, with a weak D call TRBD1 (6 bases). Trimming cost V 7 bases and J 8 bases, with 15 bases left between them. This CDR3 has 12 residues. CDR1 is SGHKS, CDR2 YYEKEE, per germline (reference sequence). CDR3 region: CASGQSVSEAFF. CDR3 bases: TGTGCCAGCGGACAGTCGGTCTCCGAAGCTTTCTTT.

The chain employs TRBV12-3 or TRBV12-4 and TRBJ2-5, with D possibly TRBD2 on 6 matching bases. V dropped 1 base and J dropped 11 bases, with 11 bases sitting between them. This CDR3 spans 12 amino acids. The CDR3 DNA reads TGTGCCAGCAGTTTAGAGTCCGGGACTCAGTACTTC. Protein: CASSLESGTQYF.

Remarks on this clonotype: One end of the junction varies from germline; a read error may be responsible. This chain uses TRBV19 with TRBJ2-2; D is unclear. CDR1 and CDR2 (germline): LNHDA, SQIVND (reference sequence). This CDR3 is built from 13 residues. CDR3 protein: CAAGRTNAGELFF. CDR3 coding DNA: TGTGCCGCCGGAAGGACGAACGCCGGGGAGCTGTTTTTT.

There are many counts of this clonotype. V usage is TRBV7-8 and J usage is TRBJ2-1; 8 bases are a match to TRBD2. Germline CDR1 reads SGHVS; CDR2 reads FQNEAQ. This CDR3 contains 15 residues. V shed 5 bases and J 5 bases; nucleotides not matched to a gene: 8. This chain's CDR3 is CASSPRGLVDNEQFF. In DNA form, the CDR3 reads TGTGCCAGCAGCCCGAGGGGACTAGTAGACAATGAGCAGTTCTTC.

This clonotype has more than one count but fewer than ten. V usage is TRBV9 and J usage is TRBJ2-6; D not resolved. The CDR3 has 14 amino acids. V lost 0 bases to trimming and J lost 3 bases, with 4 bases between them. From germline, CDR1 is SGDLS and CDR2 YYNGEE. Written as DNA, the CDR3 is TGTGCCAGCAGCGTAGGCGGTGGGGCCAACGTCCTGACTTTC. Amino acid sequence: CASSVGGGANVLTF.

V and J are TRBV6-1 and TRBJ2-2, with D unresolved. The CDR3 has 12 residues. Germline CDR1 and CDR2: MNHNS and SASEGT. V lost 8 bases and J 1 base, leaving 5 bases between the germline ends. CDR3 sequence: CASGQNTGELFF. The CDR3 DNA follows: TGTGCCAGCGGTCAGAACACCGGGGAGCTGTTTTTT.

This clonotype showed up just a few times. The V gene is TRBV19, the J gene TRBJ2-4, with 10 positions matching TRBD2. This CDR3 has 15 amino acids. V shed 5 bases, J shed 5 bases, and the junction held 6 bases outside the gene matches. The V gene's germline CDR1 is LNHDA and CDR2 SQIVND (reference sequence). In DNA, the CDR3 is TGTGCCAGTAGTCTAGCGGGAGTTCCCCAAAACATTCAGTACTTC. Translated, it gives CASSLAGVPQNIQYF.

Concerning this clonotype itself: The junction shows a germline mismatch at one end, possibly a read error. This chain links TRBV6-1 with TRBJ1-2, with 7 positions matching TRBD1. CDR1 is MNHNS and CDR2 is SASEGT in the germline V gene. The length of the CDR3 is 15 residues. The CDR3 sequence: CARSERGGSAYGYTF. In DNA form, the CDR3 reads TGTGCCAGGAGTGAACGAGGGGGCTCGGCCTATGGCTACACCTTC.

Of note for this clonotype: One end of the junction does not line up with germline, which may come from a read error. The chain uses TRBV20-1 and TRBJ2-3, with 9 bases fitting TRBD2. This CDR3 comprises 15 residues. Looked up from germline, CDR1 is DFQATT and CDR2 is SNEGSKA (reference sequence). The CDR3 loop reads CSAAGTSSRTDTQCF. The CDR3 DNA is TGCAGTGCTGCCGGGACTAGCAGCCGTACAGATACGCAGTGTTTT.

This clonotype was found a few times. The chain employs TRBV3-1 and TRBJ2-1, with TRBD2 matching 10 bases. This CDR3 is 15 amino acids long. CDR1 and CDR2 from the germline V gene are LGHDT and YNNKEL (reference sequence). Trimming at V came to 5 bases and at J to 4 bases, leaving 5 bases not matched to a gene. The CDR3 region is CASSSTSGIYNEQFF. The CDR3 DNA reads as TGTGCCAGCAGCTCAACTAGCGGGATTTACAATGAGCAGTTCTTC.

This clonotype occurred a few times. The genes are TRBV7-9 and TRBJ1-2, with TRBD1 identical over 9 bases. The CDR3 length is 17 residues. Unmatched junction bases numbered 14, after V lost 5 bases and J lost 4 bases. Germline assignment: CDR1 SEHNR and CDR2 FQNEAQ (reference sequence). The chain's CDR3 is CASSDARDRAGAYGYTF. For the CDR3, the DNA is TGTGCCAGCAGCGATGCCCGGGACAGGGCCGGGGCCTATGGCTACACCTTC.

This clonotype has ten or more counts. This chain connects TRBV2 to TRBJ1-2; D not resolved. The CDR3 extends over 14 amino acids. Germline V lookup: CDR1 SNHLY, CDR2 FYNNEI. V was pared by 2 bases and J by 1 base, with 8 bases between. The CDR3 is CASSEYRDNYGYTF. The CDR3 DNA follows: TGTGCCAGCAGTGAATACCGGGATAACTATGGCTACACCTTC.

This clonotype has at least ten counts. The chain recombines TRBV20-1 with TRBJ2-5; 15 nucleotides agree with TRBD2. The germline V gene has CDR1 DFQATT and CDR2 SNEGSKA (reference sequence). The CDR3 extends over 16 amino acids. After removal of 6 bases from V and 0 bases from J, the junction contained 5 bases not matched to a gene. The chain's CDR3 is CSAVGLAGGNQETQYF. The CDR3 DNA reads as TGCAGTGCCGTGGGACTAGCGGGAGGTAACCAAGAGACCCAGTACTTC.

The chain links TRBV19 to TRBJ1-1; no clear D. From germline, CDR1 is LNHDA and CDR2 SQIVND (reference sequence). This CDR3 contains 13 residues. Trimming removed 3 bases at V and 6 bases at J, with 11 bases between. The CDR3 spells CASSIKNSPEAFF. The CDR3 coding sequence is TGTGCCAGTAGTATTAAGAACAGCCCTGAAGCTTTCTTT.

This clonotype was found a few times. The chain combines TRBV11-1 with TRBJ2-2, with D unresolved. Germline V lookup: CDR1 SGHAT, CDR2 FQDESV (reference sequence). V shed 3 bases and J shed 2 bases, with 7 bases lying between them. The CDR3 is 14 residues long. The CDR3 sequence is CASSLKPNTGELFF. The CDR3 nucleotides are TGTGCCAGCAGCTTGAAACCCAACACCGGGGAGCTGTTTTTT.

This clonotype was detected ten times or more. The CDR3 region is CASSYWAGANTEAFF. Here the CDR3 DNA reads TGTGCCAGCAGTTACTGGGCAGGGGCGAACACTGAAGCTTTCTTT. The chain links TRBV6-5 to TRBJ1-1; D may be TRBD1 (6 bases). The germline V gene has CDR1 MNHEY and CDR2 SVGAGI. Trimming pared 1 base from V and 1 base from J, leaving 10 bases between. The length of the CDR3 is 15 residues.

This clonotype was seen many times. The rearrangement links TRBV2 to TRBJ2-1; a possible D gene is TRBD1 (5 bases). The CDR3 has 17 residues. The V and J ends lost 6 bases and 0 bases respectively, with 18 bases between them. Germline CDR1 SNHLY, CDR2 FYNNEI. DNA for the CDR3: TGTGCCAGCAGCCGAACCGACAGAACCTTCTCCTACAATGAGCAGTTCTTC. Translated, it gives CASSRTDRTFSYNEQFF.

The chain is built from TRBV2 and TRBJ1-5; TRBD1 is a possible D gene (6 bases). The germline gives CDR1 SNHLY, CDR2 FYNNEI. The CDR3 contains 13 residues. The germline V and J ends were trimmed by 6 bases and 11 bases, with 17 bases remaining between them. The CDR3 is CASSTGPFGTQHF. In nucleotides, the CDR3 is TGTGCCAGCAGCACAGGGCCCTTCGGGACCCAGCATTTT.